These 20 T cell receptor beta chains share one sample of origin, sequenced in a study of OX40 agonist ivuxolimab in advanced cancers. Method: immunoSEQ multiplex PCR; TCRdb's copy keeps in-frame clones and lacks some. The sample comprises thousands of clones, around 80% of which are singletons, and approximately 24% rests with the top ten. Sequenced here: CD4+ or CD8+ T cells sorted from blood, sampled in a trial of the OX40 agonist ivuxolimab. These receptors were collected from an adult with an advanced solid tumor such as melanoma, head and neck, liver or kidney cancer.

CDR3 amino acids: CSVRGGYEQYF. The CDR3 region has the DNA TGCAGTGTCAGGGGGGGTTACGAGCAGTACTTC. The rearrangement links TRBV20-1 to TRBJ2-7, with D perhaps TRBD1 or TRBD2 (7 bases each). The germline gives CDR1 DFQATT, CDR2 SNEGSKA (reference sequence). The V gene lost 7 bases and the J gene lost 4 bases, with 11 bases spanning the gap. The CDR3 consists of 11 residues.

A single count supports this clone. The V call is TRBV19, the J call TRBJ1-2; D may be TRBD1 (5 bases). V was shortened by 7 bases and J by 8 bases, with 14 bases between the two germline ends. The CDR3 runs 12 residues. In germline, CDR1 is LNHDA, CDR2 SQIVND (reference sequence). The CDR3 DNA reads as TGTGCCAGTATCGGGGCTTCGGGGGGCTACACCTTC. It yields the protein CASIGASGGYTF.

As DNA, the CDR3 is TGTGCCATCAGTGAAACAGGGCCAGGAAACACCATATATTTT. Protein product: CAISETGPGNTIYF. The chain recombines TRBV10-3 with TRBJ1-3; D perhaps matches TRBD1 (6 bases). This CDR3 region has 14 residues. The germline V gene has CDR1 ENHRY and CDR2 SYGVKD. The germline V and J ends were trimmed by 3 bases and 4 bases, with 10 bases remaining between them.

The chain carries TRBV10-3 and TRBJ2-7, with TRBD2 matching 7 bases. Germline-derived CDR1 and CDR2 are ENHRY and SYGVKD. Trimming removed 2 bases from V and 2 bases from J; junction bases left unmatched: 0. This CDR3 contains 13 residues. The DNA of the CDR3 is TGTGCCATCAGTGAGGGGACTACCTACGAGCAGTACTTC. It translates to CAISEGTTYEQYF.

This sequence joins TRBV6-1 and TRBJ2-1; the D gene is possibly TRBD1 (6 bases). CDR3 length equals 15 residues. Trimming cost V 8 bases and J 2 bases, with 16 bases left between them. In germline, CDR1 is MNHNS, CDR2 SASEGT. Here the CDR3 reads CASLRSQGAYNEQFF. The CDR3 DNA follows: TGTGCCAGCCTAAGGTCACAGGGAGCCTACAATGAGCAGTTCTTC.

The chain has TRBV5-1 and TRBJ1-1; 9 nucleotides match TRBD1. The CDR3 sequence is 16 residues long. CDR1 and CDR2 from the germline V gene are SGHRS and YFSETQ. The ends lost 0 bases at V and 10 bases at J; junction bases unmatched: 13. In nucleotides, the CDR3 is TGCGCCAGCAGCTTGGAAGCCCAGACAGGGGGGCAACGAGCTTTCTTT. Protein product: CASSLEAQTGGQRAFF.

The rearrangement uses TRBV25-1 and TRBJ2-5; the D gene is possibly TRBD2 (6 bases). Trimming removed 3 bases from V and 0 bases from J, with 8 bases in between. CDR3 length equals 14 residues. Germline-derived CDR1 and CDR2 are MGHDK and SYGVNS. The CDR3 nucleotides are TGTGCCAGCAGTGAGCGGGGCCACCAAGAGACCCAGTACTTC. Protein product: CASSERGHQETQYF.

The V and J genes are TRBV10-2 and TRBJ2-5; 14 bases are a match to TRBD2. Germline V gene sequence: CDR1 WSHSY, CDR2 SAAADI. The CDR3 has 15 amino acids. Germline trimming cut 6 bases from V and 5 bases from J; bases unmatched to any gene: 5. The CDR3 coding sequence is TGCGCCAGCAGCCAGAGACTAGCGGGGGGGGAGACCCAGTACTTC. This translates into CASSQRLAGGETQYF.

The chain joins TRBV14 to TRBJ2-7, with D uncertain. Germline loops: CDR1 SGHDN, CDR2 FVKESK. Trimming shortened V by 6 bases and J by 1 base, and 13 bases separated the two germline ends. This CDR3 is built from 14 residues. The CDR3 loop is CASSSPGSSYEQYF. In DNA, the CDR3 is TGTGCCAGCAGTTCTCCCGGATCATCCTACGAGCAGTACTTC. The full variable domain, its missing parts supplied by reference TRBV14 and TRBJ2-7, is EAGVTQFPSHSVIEKGQTVTLRCDPISGHDNLYWYRRVMGKEIKFLLHFVKESKQDESGMPNNRFLAERTGGTYSTLKVQPAELEDSGVYFCASSSPGSSYEQYFGPGTRLTVT.

The J gene is TRBJ2-5, the V gene TRBV5-5, with D unresolved. Trimming pared 4 bases from V and 2 bases from J, leaving 12 bases between. This CDR3 contains 14 residues. Germline assignment: CDR1 SGHKS and CDR2 YYEKEE (reference sequence). DNA of the CDR3: TGTGCCAGCAGCCCCCGCAGCGAACAAGAGACCCAGTACTTC. Translation gives CASSPRSEQETQYF.

The chain links TRBV28 to TRBJ1-5; tentative D call: TRBD1 (5 bases). Germline loops: CDR1 MDHEN, CDR2 SYDVKM. This CDR3 region has 15 residues. Trimming stripped 5 bases from V and 4 bases from J, with 15 bases between. The DNA for the CDR3 is TGTGCCAGCAGTCCCGGCGGGGGGGAAAATCAGCCCCAGCATTTT. Translated, it gives CASSPGGGENQPQHF.

By sample fraction, this clone is medium-sized (0.01 to 0.1%). The chain recombines TRBV11-2 with TRBJ2-1; 8 bases match TRBD2. This CDR3 contains 14 residues. Germline loops: CDR1 SGHAT, CDR2 FQNNGV. After removal of 1 base from V and 8 bases from J, the junction contained 4 bases not matched to a gene. The CDR3 loop is CASSLGLRGDEQFF. In nucleotides, the CDR3 is TGTGCCAGCAGCTTAGGTCTGCGGGGGGATGAGCAGTTCTTC.

The chain uses TRBV5-1 and TRBJ2-7, with D perhaps matching TRBD1 (5 bases). V was shortened by 0 bases and J by 4 bases, with 17 bases between the two germline ends. CDR1 SGHRS and CDR2 YFSETQ come from the germline V gene. The CDR3 consists of 16 residues. CDR3 bases: TGCGCCAGCAGCTTGGCCCCCCAGGGCTCCCAATACGAGCAGTACTTC. As protein: CASSLAPQGSQYEQYF. Supplemented by reference TRBV5-1 and TRBJ2-7, the full variable domain reads KAGVTQTPRYLIKTRGQQVTLSCSPISGHRSVSWYQQTPGQGLQFLFEYFSETQRNKGNFPGRFSGRQFSNSRSEMNVSTLELGDSALYLCASSLAPQGSQYEQYFGPGTRLTVT.

The gene calls are TRBV6-6 and TRBJ2-7; 7 bases are shared with TRBD1. The V segment lost 2 bases and the J segment 9 bases; nucleotides outside the gene matches: 10. The CDR3 length is 14 residues. Germline CDR1 reads MNHNY; CDR2 reads SVGAGI (reference sequence). CDR3 in DNA: TGTGCCAGCAGTTACCCCCGGACAGGCAATTGGCAGTACTTC. Amino acids: CASSYPRTGNWQYF.

The V call is TRBV13, the J call TRBJ2-7; tentatively, D is TRBD1 or TRBD2 (6 bases each). This CDR3 has 13 residues. Trimming took off 2 bases at V and 7 bases at J, with 12 bases between the two ends. CDR1 is PRHDT and CDR2 is FYEKMQ in the germline V gene (reference sequence). The CDR3 DNA sequence: TGTGCCAGCAGCTTAACGGGGGCGCGAGAGCAGTACTTC. It is translated as CASSLTGAREQYF.

The chain carries TRBV29-1 and TRBJ1-2, with a weak D call TRBD1 (6 bases). Deletions cut 6 bases from V and 4 bases from J, with 18 bases between. CDR1 SQVTM and CDR2 ANQGSEA come from the germline V gene. This CDR3 spans 14 amino acids. The CDR3 DNA reads TGCAGCGTCGGGGTGGGGGGCCCTAGCTATGGCTACACCTTC. Protein sequence: CSVGVGGPSYGYTF.

V gene TRBV13 combines with J gene TRBJ2-1; 8 bases fit TRBD1. V shed 6 bases and J 2 bases; nucleotides not matched to a gene: 9. The CDR3 runs to 16 residues. CDR1 is PRHDT and CDR2 is FYEKMQ in the germline V gene (reference sequence). DNA for the CDR3: TGTGCCAGCAGGTTCACAGGGGGAGGTCCCTACAATGAGCAGTTCTTC. Its translation: CASRFTGGGPYNEQFF.

V and J are TRBV9 and TRBJ2-1; possible D gene TRBD2, 6 bases. V shed 3 bases and J shed 5 bases, with 15 bases lying between them. Germline V CDR1 and CDR2: SGDLS, YYNGEE. The CDR3 covers 15 residues. CDR3 sequence (DNA): TGTGCCAGCAGCGCATGGAGGGGCGTTGACAATGAGCAGTTCTTC. It is translated as CASSAWRGVDNEQFF. Combining the CDR3 with reference TRBV9 and TRBJ2-1 gives the whole variable domain DSGVTQTPKHLITATGQRVTLRCSPRSGDLSVYWYQQSLDQGLQFLIQYYNGEERAKGNILERFSAQQFPDLHSELNLSSLELGDSALYFCASSAWRGVDNEQFFGPGTRLTVL.

This clone was seen only a few times. V gene TRBV5-4 combines with J gene TRBJ2-3; possible D gene TRBD1, 6 bases. V lost 5 bases, J lost 1 base, and 14 bases lay in between. Germline CDR1 and CDR2: SGHNT and YYREEE (reference sequence). This CDR3 is 15 amino acids long. The DNA for the CDR3 is TGTGCCAGCAGTTGGGACACCCCTGGCACAGATACGCAGTATTTT. Its translation is CASSWDTPGTDTQYF.

This chain links TRBV15 with TRBJ2-7, with 10 bases matching TRBD2. The germline gives CDR1 LNHNV, CDR2 YYDKDF (reference sequence). The CDR3 is 15 residues long. J lost 5 bases, V lost 1 base, and 5 bases had no gene match. The CDR3 nucleotides read TGTGCCACCAGCAGAGTGGCTAGCGGGGGCCACGAGCAGTACTTC. Its protein product is CATSRVASGGHEQYF.